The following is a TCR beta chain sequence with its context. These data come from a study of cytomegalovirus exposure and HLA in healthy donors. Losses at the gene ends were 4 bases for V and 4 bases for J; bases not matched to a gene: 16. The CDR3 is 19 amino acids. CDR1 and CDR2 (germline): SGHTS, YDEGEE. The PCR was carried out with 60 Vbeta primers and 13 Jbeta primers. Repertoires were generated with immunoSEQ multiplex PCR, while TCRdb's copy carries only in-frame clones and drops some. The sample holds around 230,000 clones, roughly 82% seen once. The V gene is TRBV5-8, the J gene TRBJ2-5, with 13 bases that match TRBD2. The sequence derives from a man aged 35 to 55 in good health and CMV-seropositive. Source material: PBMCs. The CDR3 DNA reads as TGTGCCAGCAGCCGAACGTCGAGTACTAGCGGGAGGGTTCGAGAGACCCAGTACTTC. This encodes CASSRTSSTSGRVRETQYF.